This TCR beta chain was documented in a study of blood T cell repertoires in COVID-19. Looking at the study overall: Acute-phase and convalescent COVID-19 samples originated in the United States, Italy and Spain. T cells, B-cell-depleted T cells, or PBMCs supplied cDNA or gDNA.

Original processing methods: Reference gene primer amplification yielded estimated nucleated cell counts. Clones were sequenced by immunoSEQ multiplex PCR, and TCRdb holds only the in-frame ones, with some missing. From that table come the V and J calls and clone size; the DNA was used to work out D and trimming. The sample has some 72,000 clones, 75% to 90% seen once. This clonotype was sampled from a man in his sixties with acute or convalescent COVID-19. Specimen: peripheral blood.

The CDR3 DNA follows: TGCGCCAGCAGCTTGGGGACTAGCGTCAATGAGCAGTTCTTC. As protein: CASSLGTSVNEQFF. The chain recombines TRBV5-1 with TRBJ2-1; 9 positions agree with TRBD2. Germline lookup yields CDR1 SGHRS and CDR2 YFSETQ. V gave up 0 bases and J gave up 6 bases; unmatched junction bases: 1. The CDR3 has 14 amino acids.